Listed below are T cell receptor beta chains from one sample, sequenced in a study of T-cell memory formation after mild COVID-19. TCRdb re-derived calls from the 5' RACE reads in MiXCR, one entry per CDR3 protein. The repertoire has some 120,000 distinct CDR3 sequences, approximately 15% of them found once; the top ten carry around 13%. The sequenced material came from PBMCs or a T cell subset sorted from them (not recorded which). Receptors originate from an adult woman who had mild COVID-19 (a few samples of this study predate the infection). Cell type and time point are not known. Each CDR3 is given with its conserved first and last residue. Each record gives: D gene, CDR3 length, clone size, J gene, V gene, CDR3 protein, CDR3 DNA. A D gene is named only where the DNA matches it firmly. Size tells how often a clone was seen (once, few, many) or the class of an expanded clone, and some rows leave it out.

d_gene: TRBD1; len: 12; abundance: few; j_gene: TRBJ1-2; v_gene: TRBV10-3; CDR3aa: CATHRGEGGYTF; CDR3nt: TGTGCCACCCACAGGGGCGAGGGTGGCTACACCTTC
d_gene: NA; len: 15; abundance: NA; j_gene: TRBJ1-1; v_gene: TRBV30; CDR3aa: CAWRGTAPMNTEAFF; CDR3nt: TGTGCCTGGAGAGGAACAGCGCCTATGAACACTGAAGCTTTCTTT
d_gene: TRBD1; len: 15; abundance: NA; j_gene: TRBJ2-4; v_gene: TRBV19; CDR3aa: CASSKQGASKNIQYF; CDR3nt: TGTGCCAGTAGTAAGCAGGGGGCGTCCAAAAACATTCAGTACTTC
d_gene: TRBD1; len: 15; abundance: few; j_gene: TRBJ2-1; v_gene: TRBV9; CDR3aa: CASSGTGRSYNEQFF; CDR3nt: TGTGCCAGCAGCGGGACAGGGAGGTCCTACAATGAGCAGTTCTTC
d_gene: TRBD2; len: 16; abundance: NA; j_gene: TRBJ2-5; v_gene: TRBV2; CDR3aa: CASSEALSGARKTQYF; CDR3nt: TGTGCCAGCAGTGAAGCGCTTAGCGGGGCTAGAAAGACCCAGTACTTC
d_gene: NA; len: 15; abundance: NA; j_gene: TRBJ1-5; v_gene: TRBV24-1; CDR3aa: CATSDPEQGNQPQHF; CDR3nt: TGTGCCACCAGTGATCCGGAACAGGGAAATCAGCCCCAGCATTTT
d_gene: NA; len: 13; abundance: NA; j_gene: TRBJ1-5; v_gene: TRBV3-1; CDR3aa: CASSRQGGQPQHF; CDR3nt: TGTGCCAGCAGCCGGCAGGGTGGACAGCCCCAGCATTTT
d_gene: TRBD2; len: 17; abundance: NA; j_gene: TRBJ2-3; v_gene: TRBV5-1; CDR3aa: CASSLVGTGGAPDTQYF; CDR3nt: TGCGCCAGCAGCTTAGTAGGGACCGGGGGGGCCCCAGATACGCAGTATTTT
d_gene: TRBD2; len: 16; abundance: few; j_gene: TRBJ2-2; v_gene: TRBV5-6; CDR3aa: CASRLLGGTNTGELFF; CDR3nt: TGTGCCAGCAGACTTCTCGGGGGGACGAACACCGGGGAGCTGTTTTTT
d_gene: NA; len: 13; abundance: few; j_gene: TRBJ1-5; v_gene: TRBV30; CDR3aa: CAWSVSRGQPQHF; CDR3nt: TGTGCCTGGAGTGTATCCCGGGGCCAGCCCCAGCATTTT
d_gene: TRBD1; len: 15; abundance: few; j_gene: TRBJ1-6; v_gene: TRBV25-1; CDR3aa: CASSESTGLESPLHF; CDR3nt: TGTGCCAGCAGTGAGTCGACAGGGTTGGAGTCACCCCTCCACTTT
d_gene: TRBD1; len: 17; abundance: many; j_gene: TRBJ2-7; v_gene: TRBV3-1; CDR3aa: CASSHGTGKLSSYEQYF; CDR3nt: TGTGCCAGCAGCCACGGGACAGGTAAACTGAGCTCCTACGAGCAGTACTTC